This T cell receptor beta chain stems from a study of brain T cells in children with intractable seizures. Findings and limits, study-wide: Absence of clones before surgery may stem from lower sequencing depth. Viral specificity was inferred only from CDR3 similarity; HCMV serostatus was unknown.

TCRdb's table, derived via immunoSEQ multiplex PCR, lists solely in-frame clones and lacks some. The data contain 340,000 or so clones, about 93% of them singletons. A note on this clone: As yet, its antigen is unknown.

Germline-derived CDR1 and CDR2 are MGHRA and YSYEKL. Trimming took 1 base from V and 0 from J; bases not matched to a gene: 7. CDR3 length: 18 residues. Time point described: blood from clinic visit 5 months post-surgery; TSC patient then seizure free. Surgery cases with the highest brain T cell transcript signatures were chosen for sequencing. At least one anti-epileptic drug was given before surgery. The sequence was collected from a boy in the first two years of life with tuberous sclerosis and intractable seizures. The gene calls are TRBV4-1 and TRBJ2-4, with 9 bases lining up with TRBD2. Specimen: peripheral blood, collected around 5 months after surgery. The CDR3 is CASSQGLAGMLAKNIQYF. CDR3 bases: TGCGCCAGCAGCCAAGGCCTAGCGGGGATGCTAGCCAAAAACATTCAGTACTTC.